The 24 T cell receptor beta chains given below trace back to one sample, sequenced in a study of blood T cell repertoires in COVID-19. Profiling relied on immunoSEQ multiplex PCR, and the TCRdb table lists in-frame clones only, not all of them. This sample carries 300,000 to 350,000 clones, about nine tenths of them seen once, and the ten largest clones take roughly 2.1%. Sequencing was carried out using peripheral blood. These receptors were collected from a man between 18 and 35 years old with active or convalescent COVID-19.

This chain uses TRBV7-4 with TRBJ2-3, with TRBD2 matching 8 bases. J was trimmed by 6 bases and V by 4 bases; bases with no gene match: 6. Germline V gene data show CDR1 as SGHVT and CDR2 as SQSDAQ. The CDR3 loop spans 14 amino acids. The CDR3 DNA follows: TGTGCCAGCAGCTCGGGGGGGCCGGAGGATACGCAGTATTTT. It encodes CASSSGGPEDTQYF.

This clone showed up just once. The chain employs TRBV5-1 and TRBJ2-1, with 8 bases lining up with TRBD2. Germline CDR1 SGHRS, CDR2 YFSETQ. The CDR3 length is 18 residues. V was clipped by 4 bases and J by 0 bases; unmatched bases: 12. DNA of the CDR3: TGCGCCAGCAGCCCCGGGAGGGCTAGCGGAGTCTCCTACAATGAGCAGTTCTTC. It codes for CASSPGRASGVSYNEQFF.

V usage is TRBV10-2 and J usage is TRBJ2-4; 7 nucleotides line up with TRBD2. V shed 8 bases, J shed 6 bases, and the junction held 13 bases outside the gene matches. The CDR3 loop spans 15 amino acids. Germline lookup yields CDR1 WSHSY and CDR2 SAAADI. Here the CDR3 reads CASREASAGRNIQYF. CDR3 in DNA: TGCGCCAGCCGGGAGGCTAGCGCTGGGAGAAACATTCAGTACTTC.

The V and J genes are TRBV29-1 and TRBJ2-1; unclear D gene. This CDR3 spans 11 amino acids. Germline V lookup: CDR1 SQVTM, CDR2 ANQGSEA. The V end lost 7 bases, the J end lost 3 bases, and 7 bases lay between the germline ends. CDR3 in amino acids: CSAPRYNEQFF. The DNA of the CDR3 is TGCAGCGCCCCTCGCTACAATGAGCAGTTCTTC.

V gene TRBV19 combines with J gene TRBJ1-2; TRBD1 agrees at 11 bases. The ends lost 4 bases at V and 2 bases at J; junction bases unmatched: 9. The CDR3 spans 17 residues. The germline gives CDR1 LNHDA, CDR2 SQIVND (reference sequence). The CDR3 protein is CASSTGTGGRNNYGYTF. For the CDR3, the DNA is TGTGCCAGTAGTACCGGGACAGGGGGTCGGAACAACTATGGCTACACCTTC.

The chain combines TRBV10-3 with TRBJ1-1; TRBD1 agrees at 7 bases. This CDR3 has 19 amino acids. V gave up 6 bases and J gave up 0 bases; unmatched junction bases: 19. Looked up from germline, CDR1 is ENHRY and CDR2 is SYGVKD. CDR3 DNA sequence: TGTGCCATCAGAAAGGGACAGATCTTGGCCCTAGGGGTGAACACTGAAGCTTTCTTT. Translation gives CAIRKGQILALGVNTEAFF.

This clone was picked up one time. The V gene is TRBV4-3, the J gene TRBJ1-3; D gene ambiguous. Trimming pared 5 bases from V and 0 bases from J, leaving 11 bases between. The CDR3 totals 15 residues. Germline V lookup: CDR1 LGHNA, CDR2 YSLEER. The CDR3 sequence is CASSDGSFSGNTIYF. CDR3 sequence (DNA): TGCGCCAGCAGCGACGGGAGTTTCTCTGGAAACACCATATATTTT.

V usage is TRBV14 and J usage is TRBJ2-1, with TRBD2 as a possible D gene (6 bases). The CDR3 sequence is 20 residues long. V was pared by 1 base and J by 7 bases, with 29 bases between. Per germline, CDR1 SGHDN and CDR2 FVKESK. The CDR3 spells CASSQAPTWEATSPRNEQFF. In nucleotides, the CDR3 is TGTGCCAGCAGCCAAGCGCCGACCTGGGAGGCTACCTCTCCTCGGAATGAGCAGTTCTTC.

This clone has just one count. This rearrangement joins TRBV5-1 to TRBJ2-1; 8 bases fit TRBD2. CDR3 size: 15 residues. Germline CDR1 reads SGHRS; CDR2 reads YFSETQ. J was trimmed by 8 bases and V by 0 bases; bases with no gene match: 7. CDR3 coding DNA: TGCGCCAGCAGCTTGGCTAGCGGGTACGAGTATGAGCAGTTCTTC. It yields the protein CASSLASGYEYEQFF.

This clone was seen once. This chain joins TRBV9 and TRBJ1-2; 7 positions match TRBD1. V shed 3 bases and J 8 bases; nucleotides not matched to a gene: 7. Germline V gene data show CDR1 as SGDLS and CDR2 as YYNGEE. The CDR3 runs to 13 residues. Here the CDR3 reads CASSGGTASGYTF. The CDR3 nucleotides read TGTGCCAGCAGCGGCGGGACAGCCAGCGGCTACACCTTC.

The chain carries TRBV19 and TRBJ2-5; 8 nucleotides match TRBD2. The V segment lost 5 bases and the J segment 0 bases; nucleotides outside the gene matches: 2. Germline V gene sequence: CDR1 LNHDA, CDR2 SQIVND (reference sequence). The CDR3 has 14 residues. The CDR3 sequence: CASSERGNQETQYF. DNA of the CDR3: TGTGCCAGTAGTGAGCGGGGGAACCAAGAGACCCAGTACTTC. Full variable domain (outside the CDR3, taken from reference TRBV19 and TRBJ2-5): DGGITQSPKYLFRKEGQNVTLSCEQNLNHDAMYWYRQDPGQGLRLIYYSQIVNDFQKGDIAEGYSVSREKKESFPLTVTSAQKNPTAFYLCASSERGNQETQYFGPGTRLLVL.

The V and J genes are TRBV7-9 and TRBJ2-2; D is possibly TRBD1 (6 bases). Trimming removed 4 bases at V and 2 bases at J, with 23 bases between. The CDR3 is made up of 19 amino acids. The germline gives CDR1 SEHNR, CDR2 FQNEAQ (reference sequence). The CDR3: CASSSDKDSMIRNTGELFF. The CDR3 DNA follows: TGTGCCAGCAGCTCTGATAAGGACAGTATGATACGCAACACCGGGGAGCTGTTTTTT.

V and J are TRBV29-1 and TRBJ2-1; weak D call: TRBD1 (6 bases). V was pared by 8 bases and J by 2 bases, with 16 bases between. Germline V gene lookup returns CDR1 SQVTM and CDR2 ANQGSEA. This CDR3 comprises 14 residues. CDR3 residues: CSHGGGQTYNEQFF. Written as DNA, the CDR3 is TGCAGCCACGGCGGCGGACAGACCTACAATGAGCAGTTCTTC.

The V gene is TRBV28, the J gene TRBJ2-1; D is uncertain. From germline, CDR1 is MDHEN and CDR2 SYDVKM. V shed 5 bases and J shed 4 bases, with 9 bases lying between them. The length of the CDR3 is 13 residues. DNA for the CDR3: TGTGCCAGCAGTCCGGGTTTTTACAATGAGCAGTTCTTC. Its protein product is CASSPGFYNEQFF.

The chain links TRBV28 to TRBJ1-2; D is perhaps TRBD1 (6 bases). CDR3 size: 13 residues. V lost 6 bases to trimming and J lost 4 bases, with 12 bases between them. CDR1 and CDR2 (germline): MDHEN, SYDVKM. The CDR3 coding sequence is TGTGCCAGCAGGGCCCAGGGGCCCTATGGCTACACCTTC. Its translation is CASRAQGPYGYTF.

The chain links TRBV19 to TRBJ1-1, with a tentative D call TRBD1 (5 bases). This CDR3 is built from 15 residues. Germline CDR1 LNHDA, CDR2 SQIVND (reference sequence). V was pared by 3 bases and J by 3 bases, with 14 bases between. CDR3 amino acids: CASSMGGGSDTEAFF. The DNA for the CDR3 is TGTGCCAGTAGTATGGGGGGAGGGAGCGACACTGAAGCTTTCTTT.

This CDR3 is CASSLIGVSGANVLTF. For the CDR3, the DNA is TGTGCCAGCAGCCTAATAGGGGTATCCGGGGCCAACGTCCTGACTTTC. The J gene is TRBJ2-6, the V gene TRBV6-2 or TRBV6-3, with a possible D match to TRBD1 (5 bases). The germline V gene has CDR1 MNHEY and CDR2 SVGEGT. The CDR3 has 16 residues. Trimming removed 6 bases from V and 4 bases from J, with 16 bases in between.

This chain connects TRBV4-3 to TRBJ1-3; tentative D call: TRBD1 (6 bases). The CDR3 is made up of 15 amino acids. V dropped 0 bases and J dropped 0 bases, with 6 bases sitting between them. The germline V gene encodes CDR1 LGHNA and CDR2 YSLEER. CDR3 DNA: TGCGCCAGCAGCCAAGACAGGGGCTCTGGAAACACCATATATTTT. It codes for CASSQDRGSGNTIYF.

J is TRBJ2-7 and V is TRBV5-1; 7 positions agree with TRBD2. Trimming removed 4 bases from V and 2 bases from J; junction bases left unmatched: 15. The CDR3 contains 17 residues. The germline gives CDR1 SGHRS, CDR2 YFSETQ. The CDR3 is CASSPDPWASGAYEQYF. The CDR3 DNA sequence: TGCGCCAGCAGCCCGGATCCCTGGGCTAGCGGAGCCTACGAGCAGTACTTC.

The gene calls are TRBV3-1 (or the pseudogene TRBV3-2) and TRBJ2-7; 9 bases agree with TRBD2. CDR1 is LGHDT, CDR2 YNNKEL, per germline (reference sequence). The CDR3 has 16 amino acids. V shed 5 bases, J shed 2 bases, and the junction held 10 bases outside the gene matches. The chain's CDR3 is CASSYVGLAGTYEQYF. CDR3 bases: TGTGCCAGCAGCTACGTCGGGCTAGCGGGAACCTACGAGCAGTACTTC.

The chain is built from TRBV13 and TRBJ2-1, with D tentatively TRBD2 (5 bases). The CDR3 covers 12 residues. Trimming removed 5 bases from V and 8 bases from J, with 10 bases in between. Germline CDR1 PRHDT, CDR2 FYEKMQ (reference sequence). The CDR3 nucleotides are TGTGCCAGCAGCCCGGCGGGCGATGAGCAGTTCTTC. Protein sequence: CASSPAGDEQFF.

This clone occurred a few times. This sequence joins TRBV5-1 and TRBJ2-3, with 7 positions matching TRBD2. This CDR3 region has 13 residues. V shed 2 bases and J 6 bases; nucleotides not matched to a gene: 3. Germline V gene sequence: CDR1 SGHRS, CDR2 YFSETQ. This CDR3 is CASSFAGADTQYF. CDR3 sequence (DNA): TGCGCCAGCAGCTTCGCGGGAGCGGATACGCAGTATTTT.

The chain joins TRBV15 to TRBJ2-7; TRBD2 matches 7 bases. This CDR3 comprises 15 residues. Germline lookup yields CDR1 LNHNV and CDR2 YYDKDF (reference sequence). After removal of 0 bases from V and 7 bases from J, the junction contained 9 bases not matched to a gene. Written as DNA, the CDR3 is TGTGCCACCAGCAGAGATGGGGGAGGGCCGAAAGAGCAGTACTTC. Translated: CATSRDGGGPKEQYF.

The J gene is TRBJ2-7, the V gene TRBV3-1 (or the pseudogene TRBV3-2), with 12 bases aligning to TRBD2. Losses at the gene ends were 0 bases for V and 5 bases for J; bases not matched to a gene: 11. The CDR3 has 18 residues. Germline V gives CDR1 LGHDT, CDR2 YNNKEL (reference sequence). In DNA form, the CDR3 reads TGTGCCAGCAGCCAAGAAGGGCGACTAGCGGGAGAGGCTCACGAGCAGTACTTC. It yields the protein CASSQEGRLAGEAHEQYF.